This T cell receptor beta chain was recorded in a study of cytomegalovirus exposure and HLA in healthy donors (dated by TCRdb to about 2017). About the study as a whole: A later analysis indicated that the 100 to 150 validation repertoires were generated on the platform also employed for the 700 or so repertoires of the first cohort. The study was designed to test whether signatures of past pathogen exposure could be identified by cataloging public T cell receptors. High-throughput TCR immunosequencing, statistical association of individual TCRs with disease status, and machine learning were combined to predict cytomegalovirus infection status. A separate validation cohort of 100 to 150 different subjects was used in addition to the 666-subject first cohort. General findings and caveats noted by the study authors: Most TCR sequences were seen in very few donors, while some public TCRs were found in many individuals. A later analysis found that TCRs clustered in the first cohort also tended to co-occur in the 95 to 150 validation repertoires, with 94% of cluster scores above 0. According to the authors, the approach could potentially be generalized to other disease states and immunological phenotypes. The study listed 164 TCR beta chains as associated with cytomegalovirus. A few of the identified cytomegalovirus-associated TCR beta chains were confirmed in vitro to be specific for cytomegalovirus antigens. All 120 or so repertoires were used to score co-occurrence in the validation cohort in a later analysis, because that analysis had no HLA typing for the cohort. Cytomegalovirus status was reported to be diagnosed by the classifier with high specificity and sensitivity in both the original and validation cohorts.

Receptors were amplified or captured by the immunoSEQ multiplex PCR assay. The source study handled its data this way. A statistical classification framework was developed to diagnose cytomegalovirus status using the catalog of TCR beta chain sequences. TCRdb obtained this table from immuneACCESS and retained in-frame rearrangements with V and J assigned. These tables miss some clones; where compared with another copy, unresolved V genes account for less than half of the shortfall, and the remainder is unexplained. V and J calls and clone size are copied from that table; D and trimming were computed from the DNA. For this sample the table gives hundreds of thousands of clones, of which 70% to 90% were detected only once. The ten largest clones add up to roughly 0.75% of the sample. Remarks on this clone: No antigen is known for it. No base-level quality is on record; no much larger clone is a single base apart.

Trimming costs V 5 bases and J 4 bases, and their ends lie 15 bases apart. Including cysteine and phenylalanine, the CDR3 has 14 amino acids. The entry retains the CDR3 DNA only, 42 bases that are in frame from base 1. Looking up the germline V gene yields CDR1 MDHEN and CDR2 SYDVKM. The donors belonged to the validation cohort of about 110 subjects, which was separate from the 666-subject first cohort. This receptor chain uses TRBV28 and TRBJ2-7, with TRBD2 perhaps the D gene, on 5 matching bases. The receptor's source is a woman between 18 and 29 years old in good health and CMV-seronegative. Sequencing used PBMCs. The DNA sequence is TGTGCCAGCAGTCCCCCCGGGGAGCTATACGAGCAGTACTTC. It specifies CASSPPGELYEQYF.